This T cell receptor beta chain was captured in a study of persistence of HIV-infected CD4 T cells. An overlapping HIV-1 Gag peptide pool stimulated these cells at 1 ug/peptide/mL. Memory cells lacking CD40L and CD69 with high CD45RO were sorted. For around 19 hours, CD8-depleted PBMCs received anti-CD28/CD49d costimulation, a CD40-blocking antibody and enfuvirtide. The CDR3 is made up of 15 amino acids. Germline V gene lookup returns CDR1 LGHDT and CDR2 YNNKEL (reference sequence). V gave up 0 bases and J gave up 8 bases; unmatched junction bases: 9. Sequencing used immunoSEQ version 4 in survey mode. This table comes from immunoSEQ multiplex PCR, and its TCRdb copy is limited to in-frame clones, with some not included. The sample carries about 40,000 clones, approximately 78% recorded once. Study results and caveats: Antigen-responding cells were enriched for degenerate expanded CDR3beta sequences.

Comments on this clone: Its target is not known.

The source material was CD4+ T cells sorted from PBMCs after approximately 19-hour stimulation, sampled from a patient who received antiretroviral therapy. The chain is built from TRBV3-1 (or the pseudogene TRBV3-2) and TRBJ1-2; TRBD1 matches at 7 bases. This clonotype was obtained from an adult man with HIV who was CMV-seropositive. The DNA of the CDR3 is TGTGCCAGCAGCCAAGAGAGACAAGGGGGCAGAGGCTACACCTTC. It encodes CASSQERQGGRGYTF.